The rows below give T cell receptor beta chains drawn from one sample of a study of vaccination effects on CD4 cells after COVID-19. Method: immunoSEQ multiplex PCR; TCRdb's copy keeps in-frame clones and lacks some. The sample has over 55,000 clones, 60% to 80% seen once. Their target antigens are unknown. This sample comprised CD4+ T cells from PBMCs cultured with HCoV-OC43 spike peptides, obtained before COVID-19 vaccination. The receptors were gathered from a human donor who received a COVID-19 vaccine. Each CDR3 is given with its conserved first and last residue.

v_gene: TRBV19; CDR3aa: CASSRIHSPLHF
v_gene: TRBV6-5; CDR3aa: CASGGLYSNQPQHF
v_gene: TRBV30; CDR3aa: CAWRGLQGAGNSPLHF
v_gene: TRBV5-1; CDR3aa: CASSLVWEPNEKLFF
v_gene: TRBV5-1; CDR3aa: CASSLFTEQETQYF
v_gene: TRBV5-1; CDR3aa: CASSRDRGGYTF
v_gene: TRBV5-1; CDR3aa: CASSRTVDPNYGYTF
v_gene: TRBV19; CDR3aa: CASSRGPGGELFF
v_gene: TRBV7-2; CDR3aa: CASGTEGHATNYGYTF
v_gene: TRBV21-1; CDR3aa: CASSTWSSVAKNIQYF
v_gene: TRBV6-5; CDR3aa: CASSISRSGELFF